This T cell receptor (beta chain) comes out of a study of memory CD4+ T cells and cytomegalovirus serostatus. From germline, CDR1 is SQVTM and CDR2 ANQGSEA. Deletions cut 4 bases from V and 3 bases from J, with 15 bases between. The CDR3 spans 14 residues. With respect to this clone: Its target is unknown.

Single viable CD3+CD4+CD8-CD45RO+ cells were sorted as the memory CD4+ T cells. Serum IgG to CMV pp150, pp28, p38 and p52 defined serostatus. Authors' analysis steps: Out-of-frame sequences were removed, leaving a few million distinct TCRbeta sequences. Assay used: immunoSEQ multiplex PCR; TCRdb lists only in-frame clones, some missing. The V and J calls and clone size come from that table; D and trimming were worked out from the DNA. The table lists 50,000 or so clones, about three quarters of them singletons. Study-wide results and limits: About 40% of the roughly 150 known CMV-associated TCRbeta sequences appeared in CD4+ memory. A US-trained random forest predicted CMV serostatus with median AUC around 0.9.

J is TRBJ1-1 and V is TRBV29-1; TRBD1 might be the D (6 bases). The sequenced sample was memory CD4+ T cells from blood. The TCR sequence derives from an adult in good health and CMV-seropositive. CDR3 coding DNA: TGCAGCGTTGTATTAGGGACACCTTACACTGAAGCTTTCTTT. It codes for CSVVLGTPYTEAFF. The whole variable domain, filled in from reference TRBV29-1 and TRBJ1-1, reads SAVISQKPSRDICQRGTSLTIQCQVDSQVTMMFWYRQQPGQSLTLIATANQGSEATYESGFVIDKFPISRPNLTFSTLTVSNMSPEDSSIYLCSVVLGTPYTEAFFGQGTRLTVV.